This T cell receptor beta chain was obtained from a study of metastatic and nonmetastatic thyroid tumors. TCRdb re-called clones via MiXCR from the PCR reads. The table records about 24,000 clones, 15% to 20% of them present only once. This clone has ten or more counts. Not a single patient had been given any form of treatment at any point before undergoing thyroid surgery. This clonotype was sampled from a male donor with papillary thyroid cancer or a benign thyroid nodule (not recorded which). Some clones in this sample may be carry-over from other donors' samples. Sequencing used blood.

The CDR3 DNA follows: TGTGCCAGCAGTGCGGGAGAGACCCAGTACTTC. Protein: CASSAGETQYF. This chain links TRBV25-1 with TRBJ2-5; no reliable D call. The CDR3 has 11 amino acids. Germline V gene sequence: CDR1 MGHDK, CDR2 SYGVNS. The V end was cut by 4 bases, the J end by 4 bases, with 4 bases between.